The subject of this entry is one T cell receptor (beta chain). It lacks a known antigen. Within one base of it there is no much larger clone, and no base qualities were kept. Trimming takes 6 bases from V and 0 bases from J, and the germline ends sit 8 bases apart. The CDR3 runs 13 residues from the cysteine to the phenylalanine. Solely the CDR3 DNA is kept, with 39 bases framed from the first base. For CDR1 and CDR2, the germline V gene lists SGHAT and FQNNGV. Receptors were amplified or captured by PCR. DNA from cultured CD4+ T cells underwent TCR sequencing with the Oncomine TCR Beta short-read assay at the Johns Hopkins FTIC core. The QIAamp micro DNA kit was used to extract genomic DNA from the cultured CD4+ T cells. Oncomine TCR Beta libraries from cultured CD4+ T cells were pooled using unique dual indexes and sequenced on an Illumina iSeq 100. Regarding the original processing steps: Non-productive sequences were filtered out, and CDR3s that did not start with C, did not end with F or W, or were shorter than 7 amino acids were discarded. Antigen-specific clonotypes were identified using the MANAFEST web application through comparison of peptide-stimulated wells with reference and other culture wells. An FDR below 0.05, an odds ratio above 5, and a productive frequency above 0.1% in at least two of three replicate wells were required for clones to be considered positive. Cross-reactive clonotypes were defined as significantly expanded in both SARS-CoV-2 spike wells and at least one common cold coronavirus spike condition. Similarity between CDR3 sequences was evaluated in R version 3.6.1 using Levenshtein distances (stringdist) and unrooted phylogenetic trees (ape). The public reads were reprocessed in TCRdb via fastp at Q25 and MiXCR, keeping in-frame beta chains. Entries that share a CDR3 protein sequence are merged under the most common genes and DNA. V and J calls and clone size were set by TCRdb, not the authors. The sample table lists roughly 17,000 distinct CDR3 sequences, approximately 36% of them with a count of one. The leading ten clones occupy 8.4% of the sample.

Taken with the paper, the label for treatment or condition translates to: roughly 10-day PBMC culture with coronavirus spike peptide pools or control peptides (ViraFEST assay). The ViraFEST assay, used in the study, expanded antigen-specific T cells with peptide pools and then identified the expanded clonotypes through TCR sequencing. The convalescent patients' positive SARS-CoV-2 PCR tests fell between March and December 2020, which was before the Alpha, Beta and Delta variants emerged in the United States. PBMCs were cultured at fewer than 2.5 million per well in IMDM supplemented with approximately 5% human AB serum and 9.5 to 10 IU/ml IL-2, with about 9 ug/ml peptide pools added. Half of the culture medium was replaced with fresh IL-2-containing medium on days 3 and 7. CD4+ T cells were isolated after 10 days of culture through negative selection using the EasySep CD4+ T cell isolation kit. PBMCs were separated from whole blood using Ficoll-Paque Plus gradient centrifugation and then either used fresh or cryopreserved at -140C. Each culture condition was generally run in triplicate wells.

This sample is drawn from a study of vaccination and CD4 T cells after COVID-19 (dated by TCRdb to 2022 to 2024). As for the study more broadly: Every convalescent patient had a positive nasal swab PCR test for SARS-CoV-2, with mild disease in roughly nine patients and severe disease in one. Post-vaccine blood samples were taken a median of around 70 days after the second vaccine dose, with a range of about 14 to 241 days. The spike-specific CD4+ TCR repertoire was compared before and after mRNA vaccination in approximately ten COVID-19 convalescent patients and 4 infection-naive healthy vaccine recipients. Overlapping spike peptide pools from SARS-CoV-2 and from the common cold coronaviruses HCoV-NL63, HCoV-OC43 and HCoV-229E were used as culture stimuli. The convalescent cohort comprised six males and four females, including two Hispanic individuals, seven Caucasians, two Asians and one multiracial person. Post-COVID blood samples from convalescent patients were collected a median of approximately 100 days after diagnosis, with a range of 35 to 161 days. Two doses of either the Pfizer-BioNTech BNT162b2 vaccine (n=8) or the Moderna mRNA-1273 vaccine (n=2) were administered to participants. Control cultures used a CEFX viral epitope pool as positive control, an HIV-1 Nef peptide pool as negative control, or no peptide.

General study outcomes and caveats: Relatively few convalescent patients were included in the study, and early timepoints after natural infection were not analyzed. In convalescent patients, a median around 84% of post-vaccine SARS-CoV-2-reactive clones were detected only after vaccination, and vaccine-specific priming was suggested by this finding. Of the vaccine-specific clones found in convalescent patients, nearly all (304 of 307) were mono-reactive for SARS-CoV-2 spike instead of being cross-reactive with common cold coronaviruses. The median count of SARS-CoV-2-reactive clonotypes went up from 20 to 25 after infection to 30 to 40 after vaccination, although the change was not significant.

Sequencing was done on a sample of CD4+ T cells from blood, cultured in vitro. The sequence came from a human donor who had recovered from COVID-19. The chain links TRBV11-2 with TRBJ2-5; no D gene is confidently identified. The CDR3: CASSQMYQETQYF. The DNA reads as follows: TGTGCCAGCAGTCAAATGTACCAAGAGACCCAGTACTTC.